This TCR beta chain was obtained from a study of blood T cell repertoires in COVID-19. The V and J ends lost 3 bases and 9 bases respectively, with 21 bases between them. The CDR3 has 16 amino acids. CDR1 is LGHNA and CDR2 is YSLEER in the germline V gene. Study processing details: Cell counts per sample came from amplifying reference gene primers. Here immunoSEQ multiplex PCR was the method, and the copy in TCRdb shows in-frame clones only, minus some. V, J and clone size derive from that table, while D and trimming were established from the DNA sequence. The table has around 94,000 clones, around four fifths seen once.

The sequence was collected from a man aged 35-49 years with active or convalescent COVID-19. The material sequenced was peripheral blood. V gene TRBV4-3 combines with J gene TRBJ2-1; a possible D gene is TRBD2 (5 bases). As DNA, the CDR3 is TGCGCCAGCAGCCAGCTCTTAGCGAACGGAGATGGTGAGCAGTTCTTC. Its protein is CASSQLLANGDGEQFF.